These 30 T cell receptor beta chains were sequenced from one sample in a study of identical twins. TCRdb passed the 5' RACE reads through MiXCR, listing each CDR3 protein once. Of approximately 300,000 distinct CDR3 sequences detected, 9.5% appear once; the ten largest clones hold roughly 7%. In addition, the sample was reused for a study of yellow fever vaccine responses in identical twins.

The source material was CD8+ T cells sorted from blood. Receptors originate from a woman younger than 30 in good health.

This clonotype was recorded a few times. The CDR3, as DNA: TGTGCCAGCATTGGAACCGGGACGAATGAGCAGTACTTC. Protein product: CASIGTGTNEQYF. This chain links TRBV2 with TRBJ2-7; D assignment may be TRBD1 or TRBD2 (5 bases each). The CDR3 covers 13 residues. V lost 7 bases and J lost 7, with 17 bases in between. Germline CDR1 is SNHLY and CDR2 is FYNNEI.

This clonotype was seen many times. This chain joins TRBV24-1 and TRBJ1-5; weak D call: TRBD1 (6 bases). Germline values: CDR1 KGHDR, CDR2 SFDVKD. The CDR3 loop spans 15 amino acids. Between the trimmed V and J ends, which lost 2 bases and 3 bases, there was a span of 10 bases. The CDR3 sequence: CATSDSGQSNQPQHF. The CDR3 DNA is TGTGCCACCAGTGATTCAGGACAGTCCAATCAGCCCCAGCATTTT.

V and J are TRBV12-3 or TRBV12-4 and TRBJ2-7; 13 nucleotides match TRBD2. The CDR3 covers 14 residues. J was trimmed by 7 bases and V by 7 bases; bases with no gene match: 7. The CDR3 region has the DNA TGTGCCAGCACCCGACTAGCGGGGGGCAGGGAGCAGTACTTC. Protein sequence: CASTRLAGGREQYF.

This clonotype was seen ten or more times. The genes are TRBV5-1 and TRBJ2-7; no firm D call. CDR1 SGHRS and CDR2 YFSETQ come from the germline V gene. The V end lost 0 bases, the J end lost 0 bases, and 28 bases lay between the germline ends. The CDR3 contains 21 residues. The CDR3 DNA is TGCGCCAGCAGCTTGGGAGGTTTTAGTCAGTCACATCGACGGAGCTCCTACGAGCAGTACTTC. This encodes CASSLGGFSQSHRRSSYEQYF. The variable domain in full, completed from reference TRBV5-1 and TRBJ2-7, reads KAGVTQTPRYLIKTRGQQVTLSCSPISGHRSVSWYQQTPGQGLQFLFEYFSETQRNKGNFPGRFSGRQFSNSRSEMNVSTLELGDSALYLCASSLGGFSQSHRRSSYEQYFGPGTRLTVT.

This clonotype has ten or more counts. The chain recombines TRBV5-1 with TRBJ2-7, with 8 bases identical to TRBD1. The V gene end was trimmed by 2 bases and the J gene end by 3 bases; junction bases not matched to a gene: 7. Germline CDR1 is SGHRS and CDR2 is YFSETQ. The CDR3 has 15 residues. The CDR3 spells CASSFWTGRDYEQYF. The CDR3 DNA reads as TGCGCCAGCAGCTTTTGGACAGGGCGTGACTACGAGCAGTACTTC.

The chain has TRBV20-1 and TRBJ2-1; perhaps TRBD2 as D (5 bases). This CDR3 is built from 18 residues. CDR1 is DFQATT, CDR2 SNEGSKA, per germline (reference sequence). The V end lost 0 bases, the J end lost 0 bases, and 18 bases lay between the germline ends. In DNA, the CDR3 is TGCAGTGCTAGAGATTTCCGGGGAGATCCCAGCTCCTACAATGAGCAGTTCTTC. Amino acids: CSARDFRGDPSSYNEQFF.

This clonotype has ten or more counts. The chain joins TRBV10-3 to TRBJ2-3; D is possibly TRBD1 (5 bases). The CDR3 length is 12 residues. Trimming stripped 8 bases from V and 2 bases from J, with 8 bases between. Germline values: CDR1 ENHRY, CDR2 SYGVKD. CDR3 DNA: TGTGCCATCTTGACAGACACAGATACGCAGTATTTT. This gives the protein CAILTDTDTQYF.

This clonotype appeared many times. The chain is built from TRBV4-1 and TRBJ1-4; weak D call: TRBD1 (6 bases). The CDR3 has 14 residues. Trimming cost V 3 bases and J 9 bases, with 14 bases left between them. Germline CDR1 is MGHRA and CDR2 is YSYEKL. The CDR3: CASSHSEGDQKLFF. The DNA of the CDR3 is TGCGCCAGCAGCCACTCGGAGGGGGATCAAAAACTGTTTTTT.

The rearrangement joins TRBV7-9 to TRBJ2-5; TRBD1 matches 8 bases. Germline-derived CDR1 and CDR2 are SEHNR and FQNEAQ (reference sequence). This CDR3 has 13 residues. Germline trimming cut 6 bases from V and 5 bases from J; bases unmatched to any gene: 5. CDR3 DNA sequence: TGTGCCAGCAGACCGAGACAGGGGGAGACCCAGTACTTC. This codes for CASRPRQGETQYF.

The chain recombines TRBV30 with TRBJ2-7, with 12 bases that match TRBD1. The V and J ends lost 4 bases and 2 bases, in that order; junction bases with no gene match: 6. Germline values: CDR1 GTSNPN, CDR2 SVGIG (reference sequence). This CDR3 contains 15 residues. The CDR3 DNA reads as TGTGCCTGGACCGGGACAGGGGGCGGTCCCTACGAGCAGTACTTC. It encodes CAWTGTGGGPYEQYF.

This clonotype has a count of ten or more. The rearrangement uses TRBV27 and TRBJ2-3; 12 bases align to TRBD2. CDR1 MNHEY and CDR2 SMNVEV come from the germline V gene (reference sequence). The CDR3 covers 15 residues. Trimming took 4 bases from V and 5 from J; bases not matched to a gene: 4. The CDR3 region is CASSWRTSGVDTQYF. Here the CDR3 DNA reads TGTGCCAGCAGTTGGAGGACTAGCGGGGTAGATACGCAGTATTTT.

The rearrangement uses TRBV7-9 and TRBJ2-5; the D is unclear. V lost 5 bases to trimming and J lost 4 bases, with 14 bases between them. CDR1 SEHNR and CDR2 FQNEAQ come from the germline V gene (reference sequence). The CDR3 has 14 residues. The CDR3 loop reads CASSPLTGPETQYF. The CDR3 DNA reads TGTGCCAGCAGCCCACTCACGGGTCCAGAGACCCAGTACTTC. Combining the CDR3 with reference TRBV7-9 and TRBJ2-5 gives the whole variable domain DTGVSQNPRHKITKRGQNVTFRCDPISEHNRLYWYRQTLGQGPEFLTYFQNEAQLEKSRLLSDRFSAERPKGSFSTLEIQRTEQGDSAMYLCASSPLTGPETQYFGPGTRLLVL.

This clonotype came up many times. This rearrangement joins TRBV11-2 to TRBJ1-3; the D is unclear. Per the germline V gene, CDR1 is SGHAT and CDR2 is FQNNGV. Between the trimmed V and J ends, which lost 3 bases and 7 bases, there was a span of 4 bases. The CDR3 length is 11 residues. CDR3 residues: CASSFQNTIYF. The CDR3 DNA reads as TGTGCCAGCAGCTTTCAGAACACCATATATTTT.

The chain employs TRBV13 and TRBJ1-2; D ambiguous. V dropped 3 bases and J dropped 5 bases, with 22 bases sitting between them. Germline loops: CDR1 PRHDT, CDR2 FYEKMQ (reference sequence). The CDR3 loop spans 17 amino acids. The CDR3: CASSLGKAHEPNYGYTF. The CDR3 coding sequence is TGTGCCAGCAGCTTGGGGAAGGCGCACGAGCCCAATTATGGCTACACCTTC.

The CDR3 loop reads CASSPVAGNEQYF. The CDR3, as DNA: TGTGCCAGCAGTCCCGTTGCCGGGAACGAGCAGTACTTC. V is TRBV27 and J is TRBJ2-7; D might be TRBD2 (5 bases). The CDR3 extends over 13 amino acids. CDR1 and CDR2 (germline): MNHEY, SMNVEV (reference sequence). Trimming shortened V by 5 bases and J by 5 bases, and 13 bases separated the two germline ends.

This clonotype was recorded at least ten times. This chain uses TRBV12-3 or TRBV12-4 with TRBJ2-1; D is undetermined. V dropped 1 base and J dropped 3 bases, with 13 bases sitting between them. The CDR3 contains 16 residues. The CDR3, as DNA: TGTGCCAGCAGTTTAGAGGAAGGGTCCCTCTACAATGAGCAGTTCTTC. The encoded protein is CASSLEEGSLYNEQFF.

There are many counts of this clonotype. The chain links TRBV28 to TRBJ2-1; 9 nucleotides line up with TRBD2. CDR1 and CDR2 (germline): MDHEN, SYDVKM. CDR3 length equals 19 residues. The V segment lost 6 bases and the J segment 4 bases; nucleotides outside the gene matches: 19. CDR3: CASSVTGTAATSGYNEQFF. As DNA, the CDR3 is TGTGCCAGCAGCGTTACCGGGACAGCCGCGACTAGCGGATACAATGAGCAGTTCTTC.

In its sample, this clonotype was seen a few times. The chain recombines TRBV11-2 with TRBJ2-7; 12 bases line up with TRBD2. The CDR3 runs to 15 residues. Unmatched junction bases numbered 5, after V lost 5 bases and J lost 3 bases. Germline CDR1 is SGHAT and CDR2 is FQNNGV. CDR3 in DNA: TGTGCCAGCAGCCCCCGGACTAGCGGGGACTACGAGCAGTACTTC. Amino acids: CASSPRTSGDYEQYF.

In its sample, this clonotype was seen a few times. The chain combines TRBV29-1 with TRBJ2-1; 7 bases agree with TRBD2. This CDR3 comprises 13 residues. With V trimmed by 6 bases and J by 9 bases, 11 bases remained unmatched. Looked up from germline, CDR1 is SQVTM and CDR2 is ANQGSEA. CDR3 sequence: CSVYRLAYGEQFF. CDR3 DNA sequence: TGCAGCGTCTACCGACTAGCCTACGGTGAGCAGTTCTTC.

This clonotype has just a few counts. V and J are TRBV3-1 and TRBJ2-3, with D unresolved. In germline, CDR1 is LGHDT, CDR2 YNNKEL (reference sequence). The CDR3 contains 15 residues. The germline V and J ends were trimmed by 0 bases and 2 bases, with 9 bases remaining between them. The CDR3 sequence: CASSQDLAHTDTQYF. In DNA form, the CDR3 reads TGTGCCAGCAGCCAAGATTTGGCCCACACAGATACGCAGTATTTT.

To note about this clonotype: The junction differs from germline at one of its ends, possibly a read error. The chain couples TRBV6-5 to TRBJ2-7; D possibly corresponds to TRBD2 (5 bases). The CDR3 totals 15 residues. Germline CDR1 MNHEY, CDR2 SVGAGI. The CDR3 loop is CVSSLGRGLYYEQYF. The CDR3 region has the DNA TGTGTCAGCAGTTTGGGTCGGGGTCTTTACTACGAGCAGTACTTC.

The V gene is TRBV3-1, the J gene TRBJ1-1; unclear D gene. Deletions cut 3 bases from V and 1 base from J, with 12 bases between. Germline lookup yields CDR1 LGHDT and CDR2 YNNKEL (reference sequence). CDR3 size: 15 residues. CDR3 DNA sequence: TGTGCCAGCAGCCACAACATTGACGAGAACACTGAAGCTTTCTTT. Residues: CASSHNIDENTEAFF.

DNA for the CDR3: TGTGCCAGCAGTTTAGGTGTACACTATGGCTACACCTTC. Its translation: CASSLGVHYGYTF. The V and J genes are TRBV27 and TRBJ1-2; D is unresolved. Germline CDR1 is MNHEY and CDR2 is SMNVEV (reference sequence). The germline V and J ends were trimmed by 2 bases and 3 bases, with 7 bases remaining between them. This CDR3 region has 13 residues.

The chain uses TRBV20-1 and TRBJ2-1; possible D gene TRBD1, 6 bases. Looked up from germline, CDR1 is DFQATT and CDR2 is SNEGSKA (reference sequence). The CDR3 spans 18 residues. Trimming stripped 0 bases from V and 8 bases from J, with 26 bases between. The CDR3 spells CSARDLASGTRGADEQFF. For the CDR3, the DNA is TGCAGTGCTAGAGACCTGGCCTCCGGGACAAGGGGCGCGGATGAGCAGTTCTTC.

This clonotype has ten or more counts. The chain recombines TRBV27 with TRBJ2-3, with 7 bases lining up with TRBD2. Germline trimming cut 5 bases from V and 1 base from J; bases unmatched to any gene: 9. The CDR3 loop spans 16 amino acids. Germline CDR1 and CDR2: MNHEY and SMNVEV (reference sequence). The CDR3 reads CASSPPAGAGTDTQYF. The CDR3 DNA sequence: TGTGCCAGCAGTCCCCCTGCGGGAGCGGGCACAGATACGCAGTATTTT.

In DNA, the CDR3 is TGTGCCAGCAGTTACCTGGAGCGCCTAGCGGGGTTGCCCTACGAGCAGTACTTC. Protein: CASSYLERLAGLPYEQYF. This rearrangement joins TRBV6-2 or TRBV6-3 to TRBJ2-7; TRBD2 matches 9 bases. This CDR3 has 18 amino acids. Germline V gene data show CDR1 as MNHEY and CDR2 as SVGEGT. V trimming: 2 bases; J trimming: 2 bases; junction bases outside the gene matches: 13.

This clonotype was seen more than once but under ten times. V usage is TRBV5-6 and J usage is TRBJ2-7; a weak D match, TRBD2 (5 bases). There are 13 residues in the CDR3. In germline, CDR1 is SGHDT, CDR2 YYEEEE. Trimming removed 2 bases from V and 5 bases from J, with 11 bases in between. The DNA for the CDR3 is TGTGCCAGCAGCTTAGTGGGGAGCGACGAGCAGTACTTC. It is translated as CASSLVGSDEQYF.

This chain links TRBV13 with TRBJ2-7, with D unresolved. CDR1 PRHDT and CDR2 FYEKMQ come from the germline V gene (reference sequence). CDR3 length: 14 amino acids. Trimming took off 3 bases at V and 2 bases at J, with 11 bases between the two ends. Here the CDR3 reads CASSFQTNTYEQYF. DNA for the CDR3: TGTGCCAGCAGCTTTCAGACAAATACCTACGAGCAGTACTTC.

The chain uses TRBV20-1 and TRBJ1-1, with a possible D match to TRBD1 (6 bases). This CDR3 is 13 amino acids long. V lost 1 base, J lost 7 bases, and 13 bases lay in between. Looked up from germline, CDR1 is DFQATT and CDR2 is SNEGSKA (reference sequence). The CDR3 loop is CSARGPGQFEAFF. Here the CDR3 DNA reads TGCAGTGCTAGAGGACCGGGACAATTTGAAGCTTTCTTT.

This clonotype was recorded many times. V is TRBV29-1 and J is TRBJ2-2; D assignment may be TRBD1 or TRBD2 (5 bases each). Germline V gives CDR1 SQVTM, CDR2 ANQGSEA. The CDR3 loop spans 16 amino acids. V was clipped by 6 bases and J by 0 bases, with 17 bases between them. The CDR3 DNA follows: TGCAGCGTCCTACACCGGGACCAAACGAACACCGGGGAGCTGTTTTTT. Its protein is CSVLHRDQTNTGELFF.